These 21 T cell receptor beta chains were all obtained from the same sample, sequenced in a study of T cell responses to AZD1222 COVID-19 vaccine (dated by TCRdb to the early 2020s). Receptor amplification or capture employed the immunoSEQ multiplex PCR assay. The source is immuneACCESS, and TCRdb retained only in-frame sequences with V and J called. Part of the clones is not carried over; for the studies checked, unresolved V genes explain less than half of this, and the remainder is unexplained. In this sample the table shows 98,000 or so clones, about 81% of which occur a single time. The biggest ten clones account for approximately 15% of the sample. The time point label corresponds to: about 28 days (+/-7) after the second vaccine dose. Sequences were derived from peripheral blood, sampled 28 days after the second AZD1222 dose. The receptors were gathered from an adult who received the AZD1222 COVID-19 vaccine.

The V gene is TRBV5-5, the J gene TRBJ2-2; perhaps TRBD1 as D (6 bases). There are 15 residues in the CDR3. V lost 2 bases and J lost 2, with 10 bases in between. Looked up from germline, CDR1 is SGHKS and CDR2 is YYEKEE (reference sequence). This CDR3 is CASSLQGSNTGELFF. The CDR3 nucleotides read TGTGCCAGCAGCTTACAGGGTAGTAACACCGGGGAGCTGTTTTTT.

This sequence joins TRBV25-1 and TRBJ2-7, with a tentative D call TRBD2 (6 bases). The CDR3 spans 11 residues. The germline gives CDR1 MGHDK, CDR2 SYGVNS. Trimming stripped 4 bases from V and 9 bases from J, with 10 bases between. The CDR3 DNA is TGTGCCAGCAGTGCCGGACTATGGCAGTACTTC. It codes for CASSAGLWQYF.

The chain recombines TRBV27 with TRBJ1-5, with D tentatively TRBD1 (5 bases). CDR1 and CDR2 from the germline V gene are MNHEY and SMNVEV (reference sequence). The CDR3 has 18 residues. Trimming took off 7 bases at V and 2 bases at J, with 24 bases between the two ends. CDR3 sequence: CASTLRWSRGGGNQPQHF. In DNA form, the CDR3 reads TGTGCCAGCACCCTAAGGTGGAGTAGGGGCGGCGGCAATCAGCCCCAGCATTTT.

This clone was recorded only once. The chain combines TRBV19 with TRBJ2-7, with a possible D match to TRBD2 (5 bases). Germline CDR1 LNHDA, CDR2 SQIVND (reference sequence). The CDR3 extends over 14 amino acids. The V and J ends lost 5 bases and 0 bases respectively, with 11 bases between them. DNA for the CDR3: TGTGCCAGTAGTGGACTGGGGAGCTCCTACGAGCAGTACTTC. Translation: CASSGLGSSYEQYF.

The V gene is TRBV7-9, the J gene TRBJ2-7; weak D call: TRBD1 (5 bases). The CDR3 is 15 residues long. V was pared by 2 bases and J by 4 bases, with 15 bases between. Germline V gene lookup returns CDR1 SEHNR and CDR2 FQNEAQ (reference sequence). The CDR3 spells CASSLTSQGWYEQYF. The CDR3 bases are TGTGCCAGCAGCTTAACGTCCCAGGGATGGTACGAGCAGTACTTC.

The gene calls are TRBV4-3 and TRBJ2-2; 7 nucleotides align to TRBD2. The CDR3 totals 18 residues. Germline assignment: CDR1 LGHNA and CDR2 YSLEER. V gave up 4 bases and J gave up 2 bases; unmatched junction bases: 13. The CDR3 loop is CASSPSPGLAENTGELFF. For the CDR3, the DNA is TGCGCCAGCAGCCCATCCCCGGGGCTAGCGGAAAACACCGGGGAGCTGTTTTTT.

The rearrangement joins TRBV7-5 to TRBJ2-7. TRBV7-5 is described as a pseudogene. The CDR3 runs 13 residues. This CDR3 is CVPEKARTYEQYF. DNA for the CDR3: TGTGTTCCGGAAAAGGCACGAACCTACGAGCAGTACTTC.

This clone appeared a single time. This chain connects TRBV27 to TRBJ1-2; D not resolved. The V and J ends lost 2 bases and 3 bases respectively, with 10 bases between them. The length of the CDR3 is 14 residues. Germline V gene sequence: CDR1 MNHEY, CDR2 SMNVEV (reference sequence). The CDR3, as DNA: TGTGCCAGCAGTTTAAGACCAAGGGACTATGGCTACACCTTC. Its translation is CASSLRPRDYGYTF.

The chain couples TRBV13 to TRBJ2-7, with D possibly matching TRBD2 (7 bases). V was clipped by 5 bases and J by 7 bases, with 24 bases between them. The CDR3 is made up of 16 amino acids. From germline, CDR1 is PRHDT and CDR2 FYEKMQ (reference sequence). For the CDR3, the DNA is TGTGCCAGCAGCGCGACGGGGGGCGCGGATTTCGGGGAGCAGTACTTC. Protein product: CASSATGGADFGEQYF.

The CDR3 nucleotides are TGTGCCAGCAGTACCGAATGGGCCAACGTCCTGACTTTC. Translating it yields CASSTEWANVLTF. The rearrangement joins TRBV6-5 to TRBJ2-6; no reliable D call. Germline V gives CDR1 MNHEY, CDR2 SVGAGI. This CDR3 has 13 residues. V was clipped by 5 bases and J by 5 bases, with 7 bases between them.

The chain couples TRBV6-1 to TRBJ1-1; TRBD1 matches 8 bases. The CDR3 extends over 19 amino acids. The trim removed 0 bases at V and 2 bases at J, leaving 14 bases unmatched. The germline CDR1 and CDR2 sequences are MNHNS and SASEGT. The CDR3 nucleotides are TGTGCCAGCAGTGAAGCTGGGCCGGGGGACAGGAACGTCAACACTGAAGCTTTCTTT. This translates into CASSEAGPGDRNVNTEAFF.

The chain recombines TRBV11-3 with TRBJ2-5; D is unresolved. Germline lookup yields CDR1 SGHNT and CDR2 YENEEA. The CDR3 contains 15 residues. The V end lost 3 bases, the J end lost 5 bases, and 16 bases lay between the germline ends. The CDR3 nucleotides are TGTGCCAGCAGCTTCGGAGATCTAATTGGGGAGACCCAGTACTTC. This gives the protein CASSFGDLIGETQYF.

This rearrangement joins TRBV5-6 to TRBJ1-1; D is unclear. Deletions cut 2 bases from V and 5 bases from J, with 10 bases between. Germline V gene lookup returns CDR1 SGHDT and CDR2 YYEEEE. This CDR3 has 13 residues. This CDR3 is CASSFQQRTEAFF. Written as DNA, the CDR3 is TGTGCCAGCAGCTTTCAACAGCGGACTGAAGCTTTCTTT.

V and J are TRBV7-2 and TRBJ2-7, with 13 nucleotides matching TRBD2. This CDR3 has 16 amino acids. Germline V gene lookup returns CDR1 SGHTA and CDR2 FQGNSA. V dropped 4 bases and J dropped 3; count of bases not matched to a gene: 6. CDR3 sequence reads: CASSSIGTSGNYEQYF. DNA for the CDR3: TGTGCCAGCAGCTCAATCGGGACTAGCGGGAACTACGAGCAGTACTTC.

This sequence joins TRBV19 and TRBJ2-1; D may be TRBD2 (7 bases). Germline CDR1 reads LNHDA; CDR2 reads SQIVND (reference sequence). Trimming removed 3 bases from V and 5 bases from J, with 17 bases in between. The CDR3 is 16 amino acids. The DNA for the CDR3 is TGTGCCAGTAGTATGGGGGGGGCCTCACCAAACAATGAGCAGTTCTTC. Protein: CASSMGGASPNNEQFF. The full variable domain, with the rest looked up from reference TRBV19 and TRBJ2-1, is DGGITQSPKYLFRKEGQNVTLSCEQNLNHDAMYWYRQDPGQGLRLIYYSQIVNDFQKGDIAEGYSVSREKKESFPLTVTSAQKNPTAFYLCASSMGGASPNNEQFFGPGTRLTVL.

This rearrangement joins TRBV18 to TRBJ2-7, with 9 bases fitting TRBD1. The ends lost 2 bases at V and 6 bases at J; junction bases unmatched: 5. This CDR3 has 14 amino acids. CDR1 and CDR2 (germline): KGHSH, LQKENI. CDR3 nucleotide sequence: TGTGCCAGCTCACCAGTGGAGACAGGGGGCGAGCAGTACTTC. The encoded protein is CASSPVETGGEQYF.

The V call is TRBV6-2 or TRBV6-3, the J call TRBJ2-5, with a weak D call TRBD2 (6 bases). Trimming cost V 3 bases and J 5 bases, with 7 bases left between them. CDR3 size: 12 residues. In germline, CDR1 is MNHEY, CDR2 SVGEGT. This CDR3 is CASSYGGETQYF. Written as DNA, the CDR3 is TGTGCCAGCAGTTATGGGGGGGAGACCCAGTACTTC.

The gene calls are TRBV28 and TRBJ2-3, with 7 nucleotides matching TRBD1. The CDR3 runs 18 residues. The J segment lost 4 bases and the V segment lost 2 bases, leaving 15 bases of the junction unmatched. CDR1 and CDR2 (germline): MDHEN, SYDVKM. CDR3 protein: CASSLEVLGGGWPDTQYF. DNA of the CDR3: TGTGCCAGCAGTTTAGAGGTTTTAGGGGGCGGGTGGCCAGATACGCAGTATTTT.

The chain combines TRBV24-1 with TRBJ2-2; D not resolved. The germline V gene encodes CDR1 KGHDR and CDR2 SFDVKD. Trimming shortened V by 9 bases and J by 1 base, and 8 bases separated the two germline ends. CDR3 length: 13 residues. This CDR3 reads CATLVENTGELFF. CDR3 bases: TGTGCCACCCTTGTGGAGAACACCGGGGAGCTGTTTTTT.

The CDR3 DNA follows: TGTGCCAGCAGATCCCCGAGGGTAGGACAGCCCCAGCATTTT. Protein: CASRSPRVGQPQHF. The chain combines TRBV28 with TRBJ1-5; D ambiguous. Trimming removed 6 bases at V and 7 bases at J, with 16 bases between. From germline, CDR1 is MDHEN and CDR2 SYDVKM. This CDR3 is 14 amino acids long.

The chain combines TRBV5-1 with TRBJ2-2; D call uncertain. Trimming took off 5 bases at V and 4 bases at J, with 15 bases between the two ends. Germline loops: CDR1 SGHRS, CDR2 YFSETQ. This CDR3 region has 15 residues. For the CDR3, the DNA is TGCGCCAGCAGTCTCGACGGATACTCCACCGGGGAGCTGTTTTTT. Translation gives CASSLDGYSTGELFF.